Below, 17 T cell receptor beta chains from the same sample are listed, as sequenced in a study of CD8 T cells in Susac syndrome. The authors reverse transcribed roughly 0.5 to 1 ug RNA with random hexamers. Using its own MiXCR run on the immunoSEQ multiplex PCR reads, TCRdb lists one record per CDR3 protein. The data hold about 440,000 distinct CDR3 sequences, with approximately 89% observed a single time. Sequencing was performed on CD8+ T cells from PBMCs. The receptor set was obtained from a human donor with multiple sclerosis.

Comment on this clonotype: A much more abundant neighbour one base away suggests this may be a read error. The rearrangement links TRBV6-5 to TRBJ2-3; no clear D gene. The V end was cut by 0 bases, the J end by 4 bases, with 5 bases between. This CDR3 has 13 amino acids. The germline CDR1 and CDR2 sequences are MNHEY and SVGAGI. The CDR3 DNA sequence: TGTGCCAGCAGTTACTCGAGCGCAGATACGCAGTATTTT. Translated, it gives CASSYSSADTQYF.

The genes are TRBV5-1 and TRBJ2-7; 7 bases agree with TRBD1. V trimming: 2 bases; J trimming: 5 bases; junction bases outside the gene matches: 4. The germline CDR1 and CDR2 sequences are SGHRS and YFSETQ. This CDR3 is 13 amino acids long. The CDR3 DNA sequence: TGCGCCAGCAGCTTTACAGGGGTCAACGAGCAGTACTTC. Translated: CASSFTGVNEQYF.

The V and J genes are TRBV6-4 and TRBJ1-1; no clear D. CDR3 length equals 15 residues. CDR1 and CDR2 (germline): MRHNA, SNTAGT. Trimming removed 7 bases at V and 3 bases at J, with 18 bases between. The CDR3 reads CASKKRPNLDTEAFF. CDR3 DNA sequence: TGTGCCAGCAAAAAGCGACCGAACCTAGACACTGAAGCTTTCTTT.

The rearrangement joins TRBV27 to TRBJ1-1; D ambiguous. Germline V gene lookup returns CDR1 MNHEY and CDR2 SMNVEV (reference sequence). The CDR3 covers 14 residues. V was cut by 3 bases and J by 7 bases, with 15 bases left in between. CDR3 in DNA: TGTGCCAGCAGTTTCGGCCAGCTCCCCGGTGAAGCTTTCTTT. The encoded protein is CASSFGQLPGEAFF.

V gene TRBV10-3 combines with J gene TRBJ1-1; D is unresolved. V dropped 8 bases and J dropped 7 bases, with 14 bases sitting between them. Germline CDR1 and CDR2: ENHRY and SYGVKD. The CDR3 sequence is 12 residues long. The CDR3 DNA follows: TGTGCCATCTCCCAGATCCTTTTTGAAGCTTTCTTT. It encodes CAISQILFEAFF.

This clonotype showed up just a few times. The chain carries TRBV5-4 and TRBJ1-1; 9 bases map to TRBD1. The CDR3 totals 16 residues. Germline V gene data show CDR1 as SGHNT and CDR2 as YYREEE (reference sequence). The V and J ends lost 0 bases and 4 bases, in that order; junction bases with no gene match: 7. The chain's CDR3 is CASSLGWTGVFTEAFF. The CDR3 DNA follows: TGTGCCAGCAGCTTGGGCTGGACAGGGGTTTTCACTGAAGCTTTCTTT.

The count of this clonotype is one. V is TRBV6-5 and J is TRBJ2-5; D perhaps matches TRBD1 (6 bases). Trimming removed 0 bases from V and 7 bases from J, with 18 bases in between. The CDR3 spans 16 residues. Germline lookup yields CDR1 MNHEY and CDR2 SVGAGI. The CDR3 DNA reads TGTGCCAGCAGTTACTCTTCTCCAGGGGAGTATGGGACCCAGTACTTC. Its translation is CASSYSSPGEYGTQYF.

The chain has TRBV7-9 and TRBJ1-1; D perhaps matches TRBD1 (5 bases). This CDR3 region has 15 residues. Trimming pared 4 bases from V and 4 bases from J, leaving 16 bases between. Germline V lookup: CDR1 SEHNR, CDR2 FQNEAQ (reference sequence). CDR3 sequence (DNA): TGTGCCAGCAGCTCACGTACAGGCCGCGGCACTGAAGCTTTCTTT. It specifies CASSSRTGRGTEAFF.

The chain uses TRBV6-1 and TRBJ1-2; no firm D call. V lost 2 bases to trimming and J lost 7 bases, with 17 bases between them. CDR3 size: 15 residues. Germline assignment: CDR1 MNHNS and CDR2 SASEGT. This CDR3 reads CASSESWAGISGYTF. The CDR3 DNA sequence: TGTGCCAGCAGTGAATCTTGGGCCGGGATCTCTGGCTACACCTTC.

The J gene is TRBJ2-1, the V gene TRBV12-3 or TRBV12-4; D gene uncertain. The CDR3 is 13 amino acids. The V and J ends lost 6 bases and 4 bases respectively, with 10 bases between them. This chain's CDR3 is CASRDGPYNEQFF. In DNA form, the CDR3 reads TGTGCCAGCAGAGATGGACCTTACAATGAGCAGTTCTTC.

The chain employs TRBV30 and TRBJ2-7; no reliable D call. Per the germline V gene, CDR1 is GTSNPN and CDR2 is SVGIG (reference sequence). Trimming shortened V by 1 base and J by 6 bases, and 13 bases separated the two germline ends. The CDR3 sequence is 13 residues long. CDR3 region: CAWSEVLESEQYF. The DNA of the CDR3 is TGTGCCTGGAGTGAGGTGCTAGAGAGCGAGCAGTACTTC.

CDR3 loop: CASRQPGSTDTQYF. The CDR3 nucleotides read TGCGCCAGCAGGCAACCGGGGAGCACAGATACGCAGTATTTT. This chain uses TRBV5-1 with TRBJ2-3; D perhaps matches TRBD2 (5 bases). Germline values: CDR1 SGHRS, CDR2 YFSETQ. Trimming pared 5 bases from V and 0 bases from J, leaving 10 bases between. The length of the CDR3 is 14 residues.

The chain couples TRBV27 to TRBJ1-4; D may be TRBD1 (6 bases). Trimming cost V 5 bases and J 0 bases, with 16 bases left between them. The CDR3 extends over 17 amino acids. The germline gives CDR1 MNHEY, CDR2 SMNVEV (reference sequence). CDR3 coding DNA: TGTGCCAGCAGTCCATTACAGGGCTTGGCAACTAATGAAAAACTGTTTTTT. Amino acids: CASSPLQGLATNEKLFF.

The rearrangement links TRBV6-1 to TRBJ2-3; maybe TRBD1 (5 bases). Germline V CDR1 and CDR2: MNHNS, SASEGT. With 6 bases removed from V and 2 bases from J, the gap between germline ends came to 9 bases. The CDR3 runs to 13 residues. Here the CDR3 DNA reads TGTGCCAGCAGGGACACTCCCACAGATACGCAGTATTTT. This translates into CASRDTPTDTQYF.

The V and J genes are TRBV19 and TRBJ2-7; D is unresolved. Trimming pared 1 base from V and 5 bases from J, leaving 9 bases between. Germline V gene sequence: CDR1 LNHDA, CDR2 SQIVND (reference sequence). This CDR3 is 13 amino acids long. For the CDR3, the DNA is TGTGCCAGTAGTATAGGGCCCTGGGACGAGCAGTACTTC. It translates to CASSIGPWDEQYF.

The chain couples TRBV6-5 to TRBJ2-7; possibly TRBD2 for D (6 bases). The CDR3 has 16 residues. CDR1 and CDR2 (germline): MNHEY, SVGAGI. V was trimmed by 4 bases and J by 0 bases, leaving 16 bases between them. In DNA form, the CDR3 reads TGTGCCAGCAGTTTCTCGGGACTCCAAAGCTCCTACGAGCAGTACTTC. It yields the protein CASSFSGLQSSYEQYF.

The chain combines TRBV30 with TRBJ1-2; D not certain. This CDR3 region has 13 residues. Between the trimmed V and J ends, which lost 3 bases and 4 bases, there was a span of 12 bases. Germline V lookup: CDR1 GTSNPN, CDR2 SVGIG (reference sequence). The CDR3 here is CAWSREVGYGYTF. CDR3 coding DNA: TGTGCCTGGAGCCGGGAGGTGGGCTATGGCTACACCTTC.